One sample yielded the 9 T cell receptor beta chains listed below, sequenced in a study of graft-versus-host responses after intestinal transplantation (dated by TCRdb to the early 2020s). Their antigen targets remain unknown. The method behind the library was the immunoSEQ multiplex PCR assay. Imported from immuneACCESS, the table was reduced by TCRdb to in-frame sequences with V and J called. These copies leave out some clones; in studies compared against another copy, an unresolved V gene accounts for under half, and the cause of the remainder is not known. The sample table holds 90,000 to 150,000 clones, of which 90% to 95% were seen once. The top ten clonotypes cover around 0.12% of the sample. Taken with the paper, the label for time point translates to: cells obtained before transplantation from donor or recipient. The sequences come from unstimulated CD4+ T cells sorted from spleen or lymph node cells, collected before intestinal transplant. These receptors were obtained from a human donor who received an intestinal transplant.

The rearrangement uses TRBV5-1 and TRBJ2-3; TRBD1 agrees at 11 bases. Germline CDR1 and CDR2: SGHRS and YFSETQ. The CDR3 consists of 14 residues. With 5 bases clipped from V and 7 bases from J, the junction kept 6 bases outside the gene matches. CDR3 sequence reads: CASSPGTGGNTQYF. As DNA, the CDR3 is TGCGCCAGCAGTCCCGGGACAGGGGGAAATACGCAGTATTTT.

V gene TRBV5-1 combines with J gene TRBJ2-1; D uncertain. The CDR3 has 14 residues. Trimming stripped 0 bases from V and 0 bases from J, with 4 bases between. Germline assignment: CDR1 SGHRS and CDR2 YFSETQ. CDR3 sequence reads: CASSLAYSYNEQFF. In DNA form, the CDR3 reads TGCGCCAGCAGCTTGGCATACTCCTACAATGAGCAGTTCTTC.

The chain is built from TRBV9 and TRBJ1-1; D might be TRBD1 (5 bases). Trimming removed 5 bases from V and 3 bases from J, with 14 bases in between. Germline CDR1 reads SGDLS; CDR2 reads YYNGEE. The CDR3 sequence is 14 residues long. Here the CDR3 reads CASSWDGRDTEAFF. CDR3 nucleotides: TGTGCCAGCAGTTGGGACGGGAGGGACACTGAAGCTTTCTTT.

The CDR3 protein is CASIGAGRTYEQYF. CDR3 coding DNA: TGTGCCAGCATTGGGGCAGGGCGGACCTACGAGCAGTACTTC. The chain combines TRBV25-1 with TRBJ2-7, with D possibly matching TRBD1 (5 bases). The germline V gene has CDR1 MGHDK and CDR2 SYGVNS. V lost 7 bases to trimming and J lost 2 bases, with 15 bases between them. This CDR3 comprises 14 residues.

CDR3 in amino acids: CASQGVRTEAFF. CDR3 sequence (DNA): TGTGCCAGCCAGGGAGTAAGGACTGAAGCTTTCTTT. The chain has TRBV14 and TRBJ1-1; maybe TRBD1 (5 bases). The V end was cut by 8 bases, the J end by 5 bases, with 12 bases between. Per the germline V gene, CDR1 is SGHDN and CDR2 is FVKESK. The CDR3 covers 12 residues.

The genes are TRBV10-3 and TRBJ2-3, with TRBD2 matching over 8 bases. The trim removed 5 bases at V and 1 base at J, leaving 5 bases unmatched. The CDR3 runs 15 residues. Germline V gene lookup returns CDR1 ENHRY and CDR2 SYGVKD. The CDR3 DNA reads TGTGCCATCAGTCAGAGCGGGAGAGGCACAGATACGCAGTATTTT. Translated: CAISQSGRGTDTQYF.

The chain combines TRBV14 with TRBJ2-7; D is unclear. CDR1 SGHDN and CDR2 FVKESK come from the germline V gene. There are 13 residues in the CDR3. The V end was cut by 4 bases, the J end by 6 bases, with 13 bases between. The CDR3 bases are TGTGCCAGCAGCCGGGCCGGAGCGAGCGAGCAGTACTTC. Amino acid sequence: CASSRAGASEQYF.

The V call is TRBV5-6, the J call TRBJ2-5, with 7 bases lining up with TRBD2. After removal of 1 base from V and 5 bases from J, the junction contained 2 bases not matched to a gene. CDR3 length equals 13 residues. Germline values: CDR1 SGHDT, CDR2 YYEEEE. The chain's CDR3 is CASSLHGGETQYF. The CDR3 DNA sequence: TGTGCCAGCAGCTTGCACGGGGGGGAGACCCAGTACTTC.

A note on this clone: A read error may account for a junction end that differs from germline. The CDR3 sequence is CASSEGKLLIAKNIQYF. The CDR3 nucleotides read TGTGCCAGCAGCGAAGGGAAGCTTCTCATAGCCAAAAACATTCAGTACTTC. The rearrangement uses TRBV6-1 and TRBJ2-4; D uncertain. This CDR3 comprises 17 residues. Germline CDR1 reads MNHNS; CDR2 reads SASEGT.